The 31 T cell receptor beta chains presented below share a single source sample, sequenced in a study of T cell responses to AZD1222 COVID-19 vaccine. Profiled with immunoSEQ multiplex PCR; TCRdb holds only in-frame clones, not every one. The table records approximately 100,000 clones, about 95% of them present only once. This specimen was peripheral blood, taken on day 0 of AZD1222 vaccination. Receptors originate from an adult in good health.

V gene TRBV9 combines with J gene TRBJ1-2; D is ambiguous. The CDR3 loop spans 15 amino acids. Germline loops: CDR1 SGDLS, CDR2 YYNGEE. The V gene lost 0 bases and the J gene lost 1 base, with 10 bases spanning the gap. CDR3 region: CASSVVSGVNYGYTF. The CDR3 DNA sequence: TGTGCCAGCAGCGTAGTGTCTGGGGTTAACTATGGCTACACCTTC.

The chain couples TRBV6-4 to TRBJ2-5; 11 nucleotides match TRBD1. This CDR3 region has 16 residues. CDR1 and CDR2 (germline): MRHNA, SNTAGT. J gave up 4 bases and V 4 bases, and 8 bases lay outside the gene matches. The CDR3 loop is CASSAVPGQGGETQYF. The CDR3, as DNA: TGTGCCAGCAGTGCTGTCCCGGGACAGGGGGGAGAGACCCAGTACTTC.

V gene TRBV19 combines with J gene TRBJ1-2; D perhaps matches TRBD1 (5 bases). Germline V CDR1 and CDR2: LNHDA, SQIVND (reference sequence). V gave up 1 base and J gave up 4 bases, with 13 bases separating them. This CDR3 region has 15 residues. The CDR3 coding sequence is TGTGCCAGTAGTATAGCGGCAGGGAGCTTCTATGGCTACACCTTC. Protein product: CASSIAAGSFYGYTF.

V gene TRBV27 combines with J gene TRBJ1-1; unclear D gene. Germline CDR1 and CDR2: MNHEY and SMNVEV (reference sequence). V lost 5 bases and J lost 5, with 18 bases in between. The CDR3 sequence is 15 residues long. The CDR3 here is CASSLLGKRKTEAFF. CDR3 DNA sequence: TGTGCCAGCAGTCTTCTGGGGAAAAGGAAGACTGAAGCTTTCTTT.

V usage is TRBV6-5 and J usage is TRBJ1-1, with D unresolved. V dropped 3 bases and J dropped 0 bases, with 8 bases sitting between them. The CDR3 runs 14 residues. Germline CDR1 MNHEY, CDR2 SVGAGI. DNA for the CDR3: TGTGCCAGCAGTTATCGGCAGGTGAACACTGAAGCTTTCTTT. Translating it yields CASSYRQVNTEAFF.

Turning to this clone: Other nucleotide sequences from this sample produce the same CDR3. The rearrangement links TRBV3-1 (or the pseudogene TRBV3-2) to TRBJ2-7; 8 nucleotides agree with TRBD1. The germline V gene encodes CDR1 LGHDT and CDR2 YNNKEL (reference sequence). V shed 0 bases, J shed 4 bases, and the junction held 5 bases outside the gene matches. The CDR3 runs to 15 residues. CDR3 region: CASSQEGTGSYEQYF. Written as DNA, the CDR3 is TGTGCCAGCAGCCAAGAGGGGACAGGATCTTACGAGCAGTACTTC.

This clone was seen a single time. CDR3 nucleotides: TGTGCCAGTAGCCTATTCAGGGGTGGAGAAAAACTGTTTTTT. This translates into CASSLFRGGEKLFF. V usage is TRBV19 and J usage is TRBJ1-4; tentatively, D is TRBD1 (6 bases). V lost 6 bases to trimming and J lost 8 bases, with 16 bases between them. This CDR3 spans 14 amino acids. Germline V gene sequence: CDR1 LNHDA, CDR2 SQIVND (reference sequence). Combining the CDR3 with reference TRBV19 and TRBJ1-4 gives the whole variable domain DGGITQSPKYLFRKEGQNVTLSCEQNLNHDAMYWYRQDPGQGLRLIYYSQIVNDFQKGDIAEGYSVSREKKESFPLTVTSAQKNPTAFYLCASSLFRGGEKLFFGSGTQLSVL.

V gene TRBV7-3 combines with J gene TRBJ2-1, with D maybe TRBD1 (6 bases). This CDR3 contains 14 residues. CDR1 SGHTA and CDR2 FQGTGA come from the germline V gene. The V end was cut by 2 bases, the J end by 7 bases, with 12 bases between. For the CDR3, the DNA is TGTGCCAGCAGCTTATTGGGGGCCGCGAATGAGCAGTTCTTC. Protein product: CASSLLGAANEQFF.

The chain carries TRBV28 and TRBJ2-3; D perhaps matches TRBD1 (5 bases). Trimming took 3 bases from V and 8 from J, leaving 12 bases between them. Germline-derived CDR1 and CDR2 are MDHEN and SYDVKM. There are 13 residues in the CDR3. The CDR3 region is CASSLLDSGTQYF. The CDR3 region has the DNA TGTGCCAGCAGTTTGTTAGACAGTGGTACGCAGTATTTT.

The V and J genes are TRBV12-5 and TRBJ1-2; D is unresolved. CDR1 is LGHNT, CDR2 FRNRAP, per germline. V lost 0 bases and J lost 0, with 14 bases in between. The CDR3 has 17 residues. The CDR3 loop reads CASGLVPLALTNYGYTF. Here the CDR3 DNA reads TGTGCTAGTGGTTTGGTTCCCTTGGCGCTAACTAACTATGGCTACACCTTC.

This chain uses TRBV7-8 with TRBJ2-1, with a possible D match to TRBD1 (5 bases). Trimming shortened V by 5 bases and J by 8 bases, and 19 bases separated the two germline ends. Germline V gene sequence: CDR1 SGHVS, CDR2 FQNEAQ. The CDR3 has 15 amino acids. CDR3 bases: TGTGCCAGCAGCGGTACTACCAGGGATCCGGATGAGCAGTTCTTC. Residues: CASSGTTRDPDEQFF.

The chain combines TRBV12-5 with TRBJ2-7; 7 bases align to TRBD1. Looked up from germline, CDR1 is LGHNT and CDR2 is FRNRAP. V gave up 0 bases and J gave up 3 bases; unmatched junction bases: 2. The CDR3 totals 14 residues. The CDR3 coding sequence is TGTGCTAGTGGTTTGGTAAACAGGGGCTACGAGCAGTACTTC. Translation gives CASGLVNRGYEQYF. The variable domain in full, completed from reference TRBV12-5 and TRBJ2-7, reads DARVTQTPRHKVTEMGQEVTMRCQPILGHNTVFWYRQTMMQGLELLAYFRNRAPLDDSGMPKDRFSAEMPDATLATLKIQPSEPRDSAVYFCASGLVNRGYEQYFGPGTRLTVT.

J is TRBJ1-3 and V is TRBV7-2; weak D call: TRBD1 (5 bases). CDR1 and CDR2 from the germline V gene are SGHTA and FQGNSA. V dropped 5 bases and J dropped 0 bases, with 14 bases sitting between them. The CDR3 length is 16 residues. Here the CDR3 DNA reads TGTGCCAGCAGCCCCCAGACAGCGAACTCTGGAAACACCATATATTTT. Protein sequence: CASSPQTANSGNTIYF.

The genes are TRBV18 and TRBJ1-1; a weak D match, TRBD1 (5 bases). Trimming stripped 4 bases from V and 3 bases from J, with 12 bases between. Per the germline V gene, CDR1 is KGHSH and CDR2 is LQKENI. The CDR3 totals 14 residues. The CDR3 loop is CASSLDPGDTEAFF. The CDR3 DNA follows: TGTGCCAGCTCACTCGACCCGGGGGACACTGAAGCTTTCTTT.

The chain employs TRBV9 and TRBJ2-2, with TRBD1 identical over 7 bases. Germline assignment: CDR1 SGDLS and CDR2 YYNGEE. V shed 3 bases, J shed 2 bases, and the junction held 7 bases outside the gene matches. The CDR3 is 16 residues long. The CDR3 is CASSAPGGANTGELFF. In DNA form, the CDR3 reads TGTGCCAGCAGCGCCCCAGGGGGTGCCAACACCGGGGAGCTGTTTTTT.

V and J are TRBV4-3 and TRBJ1-2; 8 positions agree with TRBD1. V shed 0 bases, J shed 8 bases, and the junction held 5 bases outside the gene matches. Germline CDR1 reads LGHNA; CDR2 reads YSLEER. The CDR3 loop spans 14 amino acids. The CDR3 is CASSQDLQGGGYTF. The CDR3 coding sequence is TGCGCCAGCAGCCAAGATCTACAGGGGGGAGGCTACACCTTC.

V gene TRBV2 combines with J gene TRBJ2-7; perhaps TRBD1 as D (6 bases). Germline CDR1 reads SNHLY; CDR2 reads FYNNEI. The CDR3 spans 14 residues. Between the trimmed V and J ends, which lost 5 bases and 6 bases, there was a span of 17 bases. CDR3 region: CASSSTGSLREQYF. The CDR3 DNA follows: TGTGCCAGCAGTTCGACAGGATCGCTACGCGAGCAGTACTTC.

V gene TRBV14 combines with J gene TRBJ1-1; D remains ambiguous. Trimming took 3 bases from V and 8 from J, leaving 10 bases between them. The CDR3 runs to 12 residues. Germline CDR1 SGHDN, CDR2 FVKESK. Written as DNA, the CDR3 is TGTGCCAGCAGCCATTCGGGGAGAGAAGCTTTCTTT. This gives the protein CASSHSGREAFF.

The gene calls are TRBV4-3 and TRBJ1-1; no clear D gene. Trimming shortened V by 4 bases and J by 6 bases, and 18 bases separated the two germline ends. The CDR3 is made up of 15 amino acids. CDR1 and CDR2 from the germline V gene are LGHNA and YSLEER. CDR3 sequence reads: CASSRLRALVAEAFF. CDR3 nucleotide sequence: TGCGCCAGCAGCCGTCTGCGGGCGTTGGTTGCTGAAGCTTTCTTT.

This chain joins TRBV7-2 and TRBJ2-5; 8 nucleotides agree with TRBD2. Germline V lookup: CDR1 SGHTA, CDR2 FQGNSA. The V gene end was trimmed by 1 base and the J gene end by 2 bases; junction bases not matched to a gene: 6. CDR3 size: 16 residues. The CDR3: CASSLGLAGFQETQYF. CDR3 in DNA: TGTGCCAGCAGCTTAGGGCTAGCGGGTTTTCAAGAGACCCAGTACTTC.

V usage is TRBV29-1 and J usage is TRBJ1-2; D may be TRBD1 (5 bases). V shed 4 bases and J shed 0 bases, with 9 bases lying between them. Germline lookup yields CDR1 SQVTM and CDR2 ANQGSEA. This CDR3 comprises 13 residues. CDR3 DNA sequence: TGCAGCGTTGCCAGGGCTTCTAACTATGGCTACACCTTC. As protein: CSVARASNYGYTF.

There are a few counts of this clone. The chain has TRBV28 and TRBJ1-5; the match to TRBD1 covers 7 bases. This CDR3 contains 15 residues. Germline V gene data show CDR1 as MDHEN and CDR2 as SYDVKM. Trimming took 6 bases from V and 3 from J; bases not matched to a gene: 8. The CDR3 loop reads CASRPNTGANQPQHF. In DNA form, the CDR3 reads TGTGCCAGCAGACCTAACACAGGGGCCAATCAGCCCCAGCATTTT.

V is TRBV5-6 and J is TRBJ1-2, with 8 positions matching TRBD1. Germline lookup yields CDR1 SGHDT and CDR2 YYEEEE. Trimming cost V 7 bases and J 2 bases; bases outside gene matches: 7. This CDR3 region has 14 residues. In nucleotides, the CDR3 is TGTGCCAGCGGACGGACAGGGCTCAACTATGGCTACACCTTC. It yields the protein CASGRTGLNYGYTF.

J is TRBJ2-2 and V is TRBV6-4; 8 positions match TRBD2. CDR1 and CDR2 from the germline V gene are MRHNA and SNTAGT. This CDR3 is 14 amino acids long. J gave up 6 bases and V 2 bases, and 2 bases lay outside the gene matches. CDR3: CASSDNGGAGELFF. Here the CDR3 DNA reads TGTGCCAGCAGTGACAACGGGGGGGCCGGGGAGCTGTTTTTT.

The chain is built from TRBV20-1 and TRBJ1-6; 8 positions match TRBD1. The CDR3 spans 15 residues. The germline V gene encodes CDR1 DFQATT and CDR2 SNEGSKA (reference sequence). J was trimmed by 8 bases and V by 3 bases; bases with no gene match: 9. The CDR3 reads CSASKQGGRDSPLHF. The CDR3, as DNA: TGCAGTGCTAGTAAACAGGGGGGAAGGGATTCACCCCTCCACTTT.

The V gene is TRBV30, the J gene TRBJ1-4; D is unresolved. The CDR3 totals 14 residues. Trimming removed 4 bases from V and 4 bases from J, with 13 bases in between. In germline, CDR1 is GTSNPN, CDR2 SVGIG (reference sequence). The CDR3 protein is CAWNEDGINEKLFF. The CDR3 region has the DNA TGTGCCTGGAACGAGGACGGTATTAATGAAAAACTGTTTTTT.

The chain uses TRBV7-9 and TRBJ2-1; 8 bases are a match to TRBD1. The germline gives CDR1 SEHNR, CDR2 FQNEAQ (reference sequence). The CDR3 length is 13 residues. J lost 12 bases, V lost 1 base, and 5 bases had no gene match. The CDR3 loop is CASSLGTGFGQFF. DNA for the CDR3: TGTGCCAGCAGCTTAGGGACAGGGTTTGGGCAGTTCTTC.

The V and J genes are TRBV7-9 and TRBJ1-6; TRBD1 aligns across 8 bases. V lost 5 bases to trimming and J lost 10 bases; unmatched junction nucleotides: 7. The germline CDR1 and CDR2 sequences are SEHNR and FQNEAQ (reference sequence). This CDR3 is built from 14 residues. The CDR3 is CASSAGQGYSPLHF. The CDR3 nucleotides are TGTGCCAGCAGCGCCGGACAGGGTTACTCACCCCTCCACTTT. The full variable domain, completed using reference TRBV7-9 and TRBJ1-6, is DTGVSQNPRHKITKRGQNVTFRCDPISEHNRLYWYRQTLGQGPEFLTYFQNEAQLEKSRLLSDRFSAERPKGSFSTLEIQRTEQGDSAMYLCASSAGQGYSPLHFGNGTRLTVT.

This clone was found once. The chain is built from TRBV18 and TRBJ2-7; 9 bases align to TRBD1. V lost 2 bases, J lost 3 bases, and 5 bases stayed unmatched. CDR1 and CDR2 (germline): KGHSH, LQKENI. This CDR3 has 15 residues. CDR3 region: CASSPLGQGYYEQYF. As DNA, the CDR3 is TGTGCCAGCTCACCATTGGGACAGGGTTACTACGAGCAGTACTTC.

This chain links TRBV24-1 with TRBJ2-2, with TRBD1 as a possible D gene (7 bases). Per germline, CDR1 KGHDR and CDR2 SFDVKD. The CDR3 covers 16 residues. Trimming removed 0 bases from V and 3 bases from J, with 10 bases in between. The CDR3 region has the DNA TGTGCCACCAGTGATTTGCCCAGGGGGGACACCGGGGAGCTGTTTTTT. Translated: CATSDLPRGDTGELFF.

V usage is TRBV6-2 or TRBV6-3 and J usage is TRBJ2-7; D might be TRBD1 (5 bases). V lost 8 bases and J 3 bases, leaving 11 bases between the germline ends. CDR3 length equals 12 residues. CDR1 MNHEY and CDR2 SVGEGT come from the germline V gene. The CDR3 bases are TGTGCCAGCGGTTCAGGGATCTACGAGCAGTACTTC. The encoded protein is CASGSGIYEQYF.